This TCR beta chain was recorded in a study of cytomegalovirus exposure and HLA in healthy donors. This PCR relied on a set of 60 Vbeta primers and 13 Jbeta primers. Assay: immunoSEQ multiplex PCR; the TCRdb copy retains only in-frame clones and omits some. Here the sample spans some 170,000 clones, 70% to 80% being singletons. V gave up 1 base and J gave up 7 bases; unmatched junction bases: 3. This CDR3 has 14 amino acids. Per germline, CDR1 MDHEN and CDR2 SYDVKM. Sequences were obtained from PBMCs. The receptor was isolated from a man aged 25-45 years in good health and CMV-seropositive. The chain is built from TRBV28 and TRBJ1-4; 7 bases line up with TRBD1. In DNA form, the CDR3 reads TGTGCCAGCAGTTTATACGACAGGGCTGAAAAACTGTTTTTT. It specifies CASSLYDRAEKLFF.